This T cell receptor beta chain was identified during a study of T cell changes during pregnancy in multiple sclerosis (dated by TCRdb to about 2019). Broadly, across the study: The study looked at changes in the T cell repertoire across pregnancy in women with multiple sclerosis.

Libraries were made using the immunoSEQ multiplex PCR assay. What TCRdb holds here is the immuneACCESS table cut down to in-frame rearrangements. Part of the clones is not present; checked against another copy, under half of the missing clones reflect an unresolved V gene, and the others are unexplained. The sample includes 55,000 to 85,000 clones, with 90% to 95% observed a single time. The ten largest account for approximately 1% of the sample. Turning to this clone: No cognate antigen has been identified for it. Base qualities were left out, and no much larger clone turns up one base away.

From its cysteine to its phenylalanine, the CDR3 spans 14 amino acids. Only the CDR3 part of the read is kept: 42 bases, read in frame from the first base. The V end gives up 4 bases and the J end 7 bases, leaving 3 bases in the junction not matched to a gene. CDR1 KGHSY and CDR2 FQNENV are derived from the germline V gene. This chain is built from TRBV16 and TRBJ1-4; TRBD1 fits 10 bases in the junction. The input for sequencing was peripheral blood, taken in the third trimester of pregnancy. The source of this sequence is a female donor with multiple sclerosis, enrolled in a pregnancy study. At the DNA level, the sequence is TGTGCCAGCAGCCGAGGACAGGGGGGTGAAAAACTGTTTTTT. This translates into CASSRGQGGEKLFF.